This is a list of T cell receptor beta chains from one sample in a study of blood T cells in healthy people across ages. TCRdb reprocessed the 5' RACE reads with MiXCR, giving one entry per CDR3 protein. The profile shows roughly 1,300,000 distinct CDR3 sequences, approximately 59% of them singletons. Sample: blood. These receptors were collected from a man aged 18-30 years in good health. Both conserved end residues are part of each CDR3. The order of the fields is J gene, clone size, V gene, D gene, CDR3 DNA, CDR3 protein. D genes are given only for firm matches. Clone size is stated in some rows and not others, as once, few, many or a class when expanded.

TRBJ1-1 | - | TRBV4-2 | - | TGTGCCAGCAGCCAGCGGGATGGGAGGACTGAAGCTTTCTTT | CASSQRDGRTEAFF
TRBJ2-7 | - | TRBV7-9 | TRBD1 | TGTGCCAGCAGCCCCCCGGGACAGGGTGGTTACGAGCAGTACTTC | CASSPPGQGGYEQYF
TRBJ2-4 | - | TRBV4-2 | - | TGTGCCAGCAGCCAAGATGGACCTTTGGGGGACAAAAACATTCAGTACTTC | CASSQDGPLGDKNIQYF
TRBJ1-2 | few | TRBV4-1 | - | TGCGCCAGCAGCCAAGAAGAGGGGCGGATAAACTATGGCTACACCTTC | CASSQEEGRINYGYTF
TRBJ2-7 | few | TRBV4-1 | TRBD1 | TGCGCCAGCAGCCAACAACCGGGACAGGGGAAGATCGAGCAGTACTTC | CASSQQPGQGKIEQYF
TRBJ1-2 | - | TRBV28 | - | TGTGCCAGCAGTTTATTGGACAAACGCTATGGCTACACCTTC | CASSLLDKRYGYTF
TRBJ2-5 | few | TRBV6-5 | TRBD1 | TGTGCCAGCAGCCCTCAGGGGGACAGAGCAGAGACCCAGTACTTC | CASSPQGDRAETQYF
TRBJ1-6 | - | TRBV10-2 | - | TGCGCCAGCAGTAATACAGATAATTCACCCCTCCACTTT | CASSNTDNSPLHF
TRBJ1-5 | few | TRBV6-1 | - | TGTGCCAGCAGTGCCACAGATTATAGCAATCAGCCCCAGCATTTT | CASSATDYSNQPQHF
TRBJ1-5 | - | TRBV9 | TRBD1 | TGTGCCAGCAGCACTCCGGGACAGGGGTTCGATCAGCCCCAGCATTTT | CASSTPGQGFDQPQHF
TRBJ2-3 | - | TRBV20-1 | - | TGCAGTGCTAGAGATGGGGTAACTGCCACAGATACGCAGTATTTT | CSARDGVTATDTQYF
TRBJ2-1 | - | TRBV25-1 | TRBD2 | TGTGCCAGCAGTGGGACTAGCGGGGGGGCCGCCGATGAGCAGTTCTTC | CASSGTSGGAADEQFF
TRBJ2-6 | - | TRBV2 | - | TGTGCCAGCACCCTAACCGGGACAGGGACTAGTGGGGCCAACGTCCTGACTTTC | CASTLTGTGTSGANVLTF
TRBJ1-2 | few | TRBV25-1 | - | TGTGCCAGCAGTCTCGCAGTCTCTAACTATGGCTACACCTTC | CASSLAVSNYGYTF
TRBJ1-1 | few | TRBV11-2 | - | TGTGCCAGCAGCTTCGGCAGGGCGGGCACTGAAGCTTTCTTT | CASSFGRAGTEAFF
TRBJ2-7 | - | TRBV29-1 | - | TGCAGCGTTGCGGGTAGATCGGCTGAGCAGTACTTC | CSVAGRSAEQYF
TRBJ2-7 | once | TRBV14 | TRBD1 | TGTGCCAGCAGCTACCTTACAGGGGGCCGTACCGAGCAGTACTTC | CASSYLTGGRTEQYF
TRBJ2-5 | - | TRBV7-6 | - | TGTGCCAGCAGCCCCAACGGTGGAGAGCTGGGGACCCAGTACTTC | CASSPNGGELGTQYF
TRBJ2-3 | - | TRBV7-9 | TRBD1 | TGTGCCAGCATCCCTCTGGGACAGGGGGCGGTAGATACGCAGTATTTT | CASIPLGQGAVDTQYF
TRBJ1-2 | - | TRBV6-1 | - | TGTGCCAGCAGGAGGGTCAATACAATGAGCATCGATGGCTACATCTTC | CASRRVNTMSIDGYIF
TRBJ2-7 | few | TRBV7-6 | - | TGTGCCAGCAGCTTATCACGGCGCTACGAGCAGTACTTC | CASSLSRRYEQYF
TRBJ2-2 | - | TRBV11-2 | TRBD2 | TGTGCCAGCAGCTTAGATCTTTACGGGGGGGTGATCGCCGGGGAGCTGTTTTTT | CASSLDLYGGVIAGELFF
TRBJ1-1 | once | TRBV3-1 | - | TGTGCCAGCAGCCAAGATGCTACGAACACTGAAGCTTTCTTT | CASSQDATNTEAFF
TRBJ1-2 | - | TRBV27 | TRBD1 | TGTGCCAGCAGTTTAAACGGGGCAGGGGGCTATGGCTACACCTTC | CASSLNGAGGYGYTF
TRBJ2-1 | - | TRBV20-1 | TRBD2 | TGCAGTGCTAGAGACCCAAAGGGAGCGGGACGGAATGAGCAGTTCTTC | CSARDPKGAGRNEQFF
TRBJ2-7 | - | TRBV27 | - | TGTGCCAGCAGTTTCTTAGGCATCGGTGAGCAGTACTTC | CASSFLGIGEQYF
TRBJ2-7 | - | TRBV2 | - | TGTGCCAGCAGTGATCCACAGGGTCACTCCTACGAGCAGTACTTC | CASSDPQGHSYEQYF
TRBJ1-2 | - | TRBV9 | - | TGTGCCAGCAGCGTCGTCAGCCTGGGGCAGGATAGAGGCTACACCTTC | CASSVVSLGQDRGYTF
TRBJ1-5 | - | TRBV12-3/TRBV12-4 | - | TGTGCCAGCGGCGGACCCCTTACGGATCAGCCCCAGCATTTT | CASGGPLTDQPQHF
TRBJ1-6 | - | TRBV28 | - | TGTGCCAGCACCTCTCCCTATATCCGGGAAGATTGGGGCAATTCACCCCTCCACTTT | CASTSPYIREDWGNSPLHF
TRBJ2-5 | - | TRBV7-2 | - | TGTGCCAGCAGCCCGGAGACTTACGGGACAGAGACCCAGTACTTC | CASSPETYGTETQYF
TRBJ2-5 | - | TRBV27 | TRBD2 | TGTGCCAGCAGTTCCCTAGTAGCGGGAGGGCCAGATGAGCAGTACTTC | CASSSLVAGGPDEQYF
TRBJ2-3 | once | TRBV5-1 | TRBD1 | TGCGCCAGCAGCAGGTCACAGGGGTGGGGAACAGATACGCAGTATTTT | CASSRSQGWGTDTQYF
TRBJ2-5 | many | TRBV6-1 | TRBD2 | TGTGCCAGCAGTGAACTAGCGGGGGGGCAAGAGACCCAGTACTTC | CASSELAGGQETQYF
TRBJ2-6 | - | TRBV2 | - | TGTGCCAGCAGTGAACGGGGCCCCTCCTCTTCTGGGGCCAACGTCCTGACTTTC | CASSERGPSSSGANVLTF
TRBJ1-2 | - | TRBV2 | - | TGTGCCAGCAGTCCCCGCGCTCCTCGGGGCTACACCTTC | CASSPRAPRGYTF
TRBJ1-1 | - | TRBV6-5 | - | TGTGCCAGCAGTTACCTTGGGCGGGGAGCTGAAGCTTTCTTT | CASSYLGRGAEAFF
TRBJ1-4 | - | TRBV6-2/TRBV6-3 | - | TGTGCCAGCTCGGACTCGGCGAAAGAAAAACTGTTTTTT | CASSDSAKEKLFF
TRBJ2-7 | - | TRBV6-1 | - | TGTGCCAGCAGTGAAACCCGAACCCGGCACGAGCAGTACTTC | CASSETRTRHEQYF
TRBJ1-2 | - | TRBV20-1 | - | TGCAGTGCTAGCGATGGGAGGCGAGTCTATGGCTACACCTTC | CSASDGRRVYGYTF
TRBJ2-7 | - | TRBV4-2 | TRBD1 | TGTGCCAGCAGCCAAGCCCTAGGGGGCACGGGAAACGAGCAGTACTTC | CASSQALGGTGNEQYF
TRBJ2-5 | few | TRBV11-2 | - | TGTGCCAGCAGCTTAGTGAGGGGCGGTGAGACCCAGTACTTC | CASSLVRGGETQYF
TRBJ2-1 | - | TRBV28 | - | TGTGCCAGCAGTCCGAACGGGCGCGGGCAGTTCTTC | CASSPNGRGQFF
TRBJ2-1 | - | TRBV6-2/TRBV6-3 | TRBD1 | TGTGCCAGCAGAAAGGACCGGGACAGGGACAATGAGCAGTTCTTC | CASRKDRDRDNEQFF
TRBJ2-3 | - | TRBV28 | - | TGTGCCAGCACTCTCCAGAGGGCCAGCACAGATACGCAGTATTTT | CASTLQRASTDTQYF
TRBJ2-7 | few | TRBV10-3 | TRBD1 | TGTGCCATCGGCCCCACAGGGGGTGGGGAGCAGTACTTC | CAIGPTGGGEQYF
TRBJ2-3 | - | TRBV20-1 | TRBD2 | TGCAGTGCTAGAGATGCCTTAGCGGGGGGGCCTTTGGATACGCAGTATTTT | CSARDALAGGPLDTQYF
TRBJ2-3 | - | TRBV15 | TRBD2 | TGTGCCACCAGCGGACCTAGCGGGGCGGTTTTGGATACGCAGTATTTT | CATSGPSGAVLDTQYF
TRBJ2-3 | - | TRBV10-3 | - | TGTGCCATCAGTGAGTCGAGAGCCGATACGCAGTATTTT | CAISESRADTQYF
TRBJ2-4 | few | TRBV13 | TRBD1 | TGTGCCAGCAGCCCAACGATCGGGACAGGGACCAAAAACATTCAGTACTTC | CASSPTIGTGTKNIQYF
TRBJ2-7 | - | TRBV9 | - | TGTGCCAGCAGCGTAGCTACGGGCGGTTACTACGAGCAGTACTTC | CASSVATGGYYEQYF
TRBJ2-2 | - | TRBV28 | - | TGTGCCAGCAGGTACAGAGGGGGGCCGAACACCGGGGAGCTGTTTTTT | CASRYRGGPNTGELFF
TRBJ2-5 | - | TRBV3-1 | - | TGTGCCTGCAGCCAAGCGTCTGGGGTAGAGACCCAGTACTTC | CACSQASGVETQYF
TRBJ2-7 | few | TRBV7-2 | - | TGTGCCAGCAGCTTAGAGAGGGCCAGCTCCTACGAGCAGTACTTC | CASSLERASSYEQYF
TRBJ2-3 | once | TRBV2 | TRBD2 | TGTGCCATGCTAGCGGGAGGCGGCACAGATACGCAGTATTTT | CAMLAGGGTDTQYF
TRBJ1-5 | few | TRBV4-2 | - | TGTGCCAGCAGCCAAGATAGCGACAGAAATCAGCCCCAGCATTTT | CASSQDSDRNQPQHF
TRBJ2-7 | - | TRBV20-1 | - | TGCAGTGCCCGAGGGTATTACTCCTACGAGCAGTACTTC | CSARGYYSYEQYF